This section outlines one TCR beta chain sequence together with its context. Deletions cut 4 bases from V and 1 base from J, with 10 bases between. Germline CDR1 is LGHNA and CDR2 is YNFKEQ. There are 14 residues in the CDR3. The data derive from a study of blood T cell repertoires in COVID-19. Study at large: The study drew acute and convalescent COVID-19 samples from the United States, Italy and Spain.

Donors were grouped by their self-reported clinical history. Two consecutive negative NP/OP PCR tests, clearance, or resolved symptoms defined Cohort 3 recovery. As processed by the authors: The authors estimated nucleated cell counts from reference gene primer amplification. Method: immunoSEQ multiplex PCR; TCRdb's copy keeps in-frame clones and lacks some. V, J and clone size derive from that table, while D and trimming were established from the DNA sequence. The sample consists of approximately 330,000 clones, 89% of them appearing once. V is TRBV4-2 and J is TRBJ1-1; the D gene is possibly TRBD1 (6 bases). The source material was PBMCs or T cells enriched from blood (not recorded which). The receptor was isolated from a woman in her twenties or thirties who had recovered from COVID-19. In DNA form, the CDR3 reads TGTGCCAGCAGCCCTGCGGGGGCGAACACTGAAGCTTTCTTT. It codes for CASSPAGANTEAFF.